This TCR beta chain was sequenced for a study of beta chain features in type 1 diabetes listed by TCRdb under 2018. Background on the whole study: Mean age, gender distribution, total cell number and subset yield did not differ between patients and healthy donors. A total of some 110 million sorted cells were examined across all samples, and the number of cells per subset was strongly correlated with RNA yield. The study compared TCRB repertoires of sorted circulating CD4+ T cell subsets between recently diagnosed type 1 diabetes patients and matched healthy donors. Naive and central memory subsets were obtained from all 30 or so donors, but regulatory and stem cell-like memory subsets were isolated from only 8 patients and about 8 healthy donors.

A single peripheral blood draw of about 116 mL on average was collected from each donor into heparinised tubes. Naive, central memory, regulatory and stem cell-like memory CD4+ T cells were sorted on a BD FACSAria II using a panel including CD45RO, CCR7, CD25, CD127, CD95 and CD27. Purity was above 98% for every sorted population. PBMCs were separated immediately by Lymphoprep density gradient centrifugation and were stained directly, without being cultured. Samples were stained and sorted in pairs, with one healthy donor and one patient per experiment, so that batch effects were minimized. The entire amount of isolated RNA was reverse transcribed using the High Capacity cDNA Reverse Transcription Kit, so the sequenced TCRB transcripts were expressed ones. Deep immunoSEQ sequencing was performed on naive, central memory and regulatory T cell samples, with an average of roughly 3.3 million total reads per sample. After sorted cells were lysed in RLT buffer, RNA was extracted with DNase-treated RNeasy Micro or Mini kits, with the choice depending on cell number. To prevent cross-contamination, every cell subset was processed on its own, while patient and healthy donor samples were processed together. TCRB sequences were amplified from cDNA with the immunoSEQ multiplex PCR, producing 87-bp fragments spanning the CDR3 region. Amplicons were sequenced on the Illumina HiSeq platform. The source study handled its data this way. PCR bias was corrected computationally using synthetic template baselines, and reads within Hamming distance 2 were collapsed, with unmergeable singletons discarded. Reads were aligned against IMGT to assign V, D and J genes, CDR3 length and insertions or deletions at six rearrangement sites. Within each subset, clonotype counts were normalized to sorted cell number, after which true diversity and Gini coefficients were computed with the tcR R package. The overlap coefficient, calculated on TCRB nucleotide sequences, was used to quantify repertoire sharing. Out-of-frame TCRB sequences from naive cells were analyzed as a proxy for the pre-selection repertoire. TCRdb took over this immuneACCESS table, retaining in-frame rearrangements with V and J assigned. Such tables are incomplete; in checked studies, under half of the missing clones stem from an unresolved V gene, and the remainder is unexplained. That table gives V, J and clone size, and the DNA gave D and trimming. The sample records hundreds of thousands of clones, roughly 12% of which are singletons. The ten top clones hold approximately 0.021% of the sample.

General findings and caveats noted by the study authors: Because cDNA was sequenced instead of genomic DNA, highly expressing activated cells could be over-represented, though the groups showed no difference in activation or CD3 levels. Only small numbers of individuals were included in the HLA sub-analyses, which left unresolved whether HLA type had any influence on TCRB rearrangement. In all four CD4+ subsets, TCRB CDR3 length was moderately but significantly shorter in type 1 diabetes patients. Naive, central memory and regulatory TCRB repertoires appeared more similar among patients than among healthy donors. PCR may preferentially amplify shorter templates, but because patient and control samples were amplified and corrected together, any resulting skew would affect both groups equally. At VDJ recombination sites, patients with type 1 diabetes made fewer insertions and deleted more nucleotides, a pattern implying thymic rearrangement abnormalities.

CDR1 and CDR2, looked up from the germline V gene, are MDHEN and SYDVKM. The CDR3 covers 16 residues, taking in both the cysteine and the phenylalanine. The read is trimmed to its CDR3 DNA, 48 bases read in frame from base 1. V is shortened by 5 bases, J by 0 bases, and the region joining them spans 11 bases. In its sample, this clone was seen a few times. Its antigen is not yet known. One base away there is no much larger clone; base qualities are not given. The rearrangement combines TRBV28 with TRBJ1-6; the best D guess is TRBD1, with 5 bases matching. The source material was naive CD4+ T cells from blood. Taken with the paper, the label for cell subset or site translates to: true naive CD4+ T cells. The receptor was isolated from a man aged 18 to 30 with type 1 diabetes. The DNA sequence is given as TGTGCCAGCAGTGTTGGGGGTAGCTCCTATAATTCACCCCTCCACTTT. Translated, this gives CASSVGGSSYNSPLHF. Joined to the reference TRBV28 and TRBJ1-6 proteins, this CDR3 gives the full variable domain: DVKVTQSSRYLVKRTGEKVFLECVQDMDHENMFWYRQDPGLGLRLIYFSYDVKMKEKGDIPEGYSVSREKKERFSLILESASTNQTSMYLCASSVGGSSYNSPLHFGNGTRLTVT.